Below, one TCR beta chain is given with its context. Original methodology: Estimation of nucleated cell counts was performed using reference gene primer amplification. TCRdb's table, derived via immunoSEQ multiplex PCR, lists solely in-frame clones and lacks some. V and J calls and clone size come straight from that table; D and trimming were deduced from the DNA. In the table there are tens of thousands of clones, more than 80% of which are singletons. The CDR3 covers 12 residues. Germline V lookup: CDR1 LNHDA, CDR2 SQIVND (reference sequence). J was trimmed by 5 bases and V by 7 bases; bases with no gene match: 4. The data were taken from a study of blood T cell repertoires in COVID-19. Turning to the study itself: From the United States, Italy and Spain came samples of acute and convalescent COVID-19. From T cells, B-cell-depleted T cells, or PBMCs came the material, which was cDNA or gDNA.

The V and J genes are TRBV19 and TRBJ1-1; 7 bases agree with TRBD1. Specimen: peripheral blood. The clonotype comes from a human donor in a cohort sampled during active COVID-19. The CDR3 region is CASTHRGTEAFF. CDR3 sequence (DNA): TGTGCCAGTACCCACAGGGGTACTGAAGCTTTCTTT.